These 6 T cell receptor beta chains originate from one sample sequenced in a study of cytomegalovirus exposure and HLA in healthy donors. Here immunoSEQ multiplex PCR was the method, and the copy in TCRdb shows in-frame clones only, minus some. This sample has around 300,000 clones; approximately 86% occur once, and the top ten carry roughly 0.99%. Sequenced material: PBMCs. The receptors originated from a woman in her late teens or twenties in good health and CMV-seronegative.

The rearrangement links TRBV27 to TRBJ2-2, with a weak D call TRBD1 (5 bases). There are 16 residues in the CDR3. V lost 5 bases, J lost 3 bases, and 16 bases lay in between. The germline V gene encodes CDR1 MNHEY and CDR2 SMNVEV (reference sequence). The CDR3 coding sequence is TGTGCCAGCAGTCCCAGACGTGGGGCCGACACCGGGGAGCTGTTTTTT. Protein sequence: CASSPRRGADTGELFF.

This rearrangement joins TRBV11-1 to TRBJ2-5, with unresolved D. CDR1 SGHAT and CDR2 FQDESV come from the germline V gene (reference sequence). Trimming left V 1 base short and J 5 bases short, with 14 bases between. The CDR3 loop spans 15 amino acids. CDR3 nucleotides: TGTGCCAGCAGCTTAGGGGTCTATAGCCGGGAGACCCAGTACTTC. Encoded protein: CASSLGVYSRETQYF.

The genes are TRBV4-3 and TRBJ2-2, with TRBD2 matching over 8 bases. The CDR3 spans 17 residues. Germline V lookup: CDR1 LGHNA, CDR2 YSLEER. Trimming at V came to 0 bases and at J to 5 bases, leaving 8 bases not matched to a gene. The CDR3, as DNA: TGCGCCAGCAGCCAAGAGGGACGGGGGGGCCCGACCGGGGAGCTGTTTTTT. Amino acid sequence: CASSQEGRGGPTGELFF.

This chain connects TRBV30 to TRBJ2-7; the D is unclear. CDR1 is GTSNPN, CDR2 SVGIG, per germline (reference sequence). This CDR3 is built from 14 residues. Deletions cut 0 bases from V and 0 bases from J, with 9 bases between. This CDR3 is CAWSVLESSYEQYF. CDR3 DNA sequence: TGTGCCTGGAGTGTGTTGGAGAGCTCCTACGAGCAGTACTTC.

The chain uses TRBV15 and TRBJ2-7; 9 nucleotides match TRBD1. Looked up from germline, CDR1 is LNHNV and CDR2 is YYDKDF (reference sequence). There are 14 residues in the CDR3. V lost 6 bases and J lost 2; bases outside the gene matches: 5. The CDR3 loop is CATSANRGPYEQYF. The CDR3 DNA follows: TGTGCCACCAGTGCCAACAGGGGGCCCTACGAGCAGTACTTC.

The rearrangement uses TRBV5-1 and TRBJ2-7; TRBD1 aligns across 7 bases. V shed 2 bases and J 3 bases; nucleotides not matched to a gene: 8. Germline CDR1 and CDR2: SGHRS and YFSETQ. CDR3 length: 15 amino acids. The DNA for the CDR3 is TGCGCCAGCAGCTTACCGGGACAGAGTAACTACGAGCAGTACTTC. Translated: CASSLPGQSNYEQYF.